The clone carrying this T cell receptor beta chain was counted between two and nine times. Its cognate antigen is unknown. A universal primer site was added by template switching, and unique molecular identifiers were carried by the cDNA. Each CDR3 protein gets one entry after TCRdb re-called the 5' RACE reads with MiXCR. The sample includes some 600,000 distinct CDR3 sequences, 7% to 7.5% of them seen just once. These data come from a study of identical twins. Study observations and caveats: Cord blood beta clonotypes present at high abundance carried fewer insertions; no such pattern appeared in memory repertoires.

This CDR3 has 15 residues. Trimming cost V 8 bases and J 5 bases; bases outside gene matches: 14. Germline V lookup: CDR1 MDHEN, CDR2 SYDVKM. The same sample was also used in a study of yellow fever vaccine responses in identical twins.

The sample taken for sequencing was PBMCs. The sequence came from a woman aged 18-29 years in good health. The genes are TRBV28 and TRBJ2-5; 7 bases are shared with TRBD1. The DNA of the CDR3 is TGTGCCAGCGATACACTAGAGGGGGCAAGGGAGACCCAGTACTTC. This encodes CASDTLEGARETQYF.